The sequence of this TCR beta chain was determined in a study of T cell responses to AZD1222 COVID-19 vaccine. General study results and limits: Females made up more of the donors, who were largely white British, and clonal diversity may have come out too low. Spike-spanning, vaccine-associated CD4 TCRs were dominant at 160-218 and 743-854. Reports indicate that nearly half of spike-specific TCRs are directed at unmutated variant regions.

The assay was immunoSEQ multiplex PCR, and TCRdb's table has in-frame clones only and misses some. This sample has fewer than 90,000 clones; about 90% occur once, and the top ten carry 11%. Looked up from germline, CDR1 is LNHDA and CDR2 is SQIVND (reference sequence). Between the trimmed V and J ends, which lost 11 bases and 4 bases, there was a span of 20 bases. This CDR3 has 14 amino acids. Details on this clone: No antigen is known for it.

The gene calls are TRBV19 and TRBJ2-5; the D gene is possibly TRBD2 (6 bases). Sample: peripheral blood, taken 28 days after the second AZD1222 dose. The sequence derives from an adult who received the AZD1222 COVID-19 vaccine. The CDR3 is CASRRRAGRETQYF. The CDR3 DNA follows: TGTGCCTCACGACGGAGGGCGGGAAGAGAGACCCAGTACTTC.